These 26 T cell receptor beta chains were sequenced from one sample in a study of CD8+CD57+ T cells in acquired aplastic anemia. Profiling that covered TCR beta VDJ and CDR3 relied on genomic DNA as its template. One entry per CDR3 protein, called by TCRdb with MiXCR from the reads. The data contain approximately 50,000 distinct CDR3 sequences, around 70% of them seen just once; the ten biggest clones take up approximately 31%. The sample taken for sequencing was sorted CD4+, CD8+, or CD8+CD57+ T cells (not recorded which) from PBMCs. The receptors originated from a human donor in good health, serving as a control.

The rearrangement joins TRBV7-8 to TRBJ1-1; D possibly corresponds to TRBD1 (5 bases). V shed 1 base and J shed 7 bases, with 7 bases lying between them. Germline loops: CDR1 SGHVS, CDR2 FQNEAQ. CDR3 length: 12 amino acids. CDR3 bases: TGTGCCAGCAGCTTAGGACAGCTTGAAGCTTTCTTT. Translating gives CASSLGQLEAFF.

The chain combines TRBV20-1 with TRBJ2-2; D is perhaps TRBD1 or TRBD2 (6 bases each). The V end lost 3 bases, the J end lost 1 base, and 18 bases lay between the germline ends. Germline CDR1 reads DFQATT; CDR2 reads SNEGSKA (reference sequence). The CDR3 consists of 17 residues. The DNA for the CDR3 is TGCAGTGCTAGTATCACAAAGGGGGGCCTGAACACCGGGGAGCTGTTTTTT. Translated, it gives CSASITKGGLNTGELFF.

By share, this clonotype ranks as medium-sized (0.01 to 0.1%). The V and J genes are TRBV24-1 and TRBJ1-5, with D perhaps matching TRBD1 (6 bases). Per germline, CDR1 KGHDR and CDR2 SFDVKD. The CDR3 has 14 amino acids. V lost 5 bases to trimming and J lost 2 bases, with 9 bases between them. CDR3 in amino acids: CATSARGGNQPQHF. The CDR3 nucleotides read TGTGCCACCAGTGCCAGGGGAGGCAATCAGCCCCAGCATTTT.

The V gene is TRBV10-3, the J gene TRBJ2-4, with TRBD1 identical over 9 bases. This CDR3 has 16 residues. Germline lookup yields CDR1 ENHRY and CDR2 SYGVKD. V was clipped by 6 bases and J by 7 bases; unmatched bases: 13. As DNA, the CDR3 is TGTGCCATCAGAGCCGGGACAGGGATTCTAGGGAACATTCAGTACTTC. This translates into CAIRAGTGILGNIQYF.

The CDR3 DNA reads TGTGCCAGCAGCCCGACAGAGAACTATGGCTACACCTTC. It encodes CASSPTENYGYTF. The chain is built from TRBV7-8 and TRBJ1-2; D possibly corresponds to TRBD1 (5 bases). The CDR3 has 13 amino acids. Germline-derived CDR1 and CDR2 are SGHVS and FQNEAQ. V gave up 5 bases and J gave up 2 bases, with 9 bases separating them.

The genes are TRBV9 and TRBJ2-5, with D hard to call. Looked up from germline, CDR1 is SGDLS and CDR2 is YYNGEE. The CDR3 consists of 13 residues. Trimming left V 0 bases short and J 2 bases short, with 5 bases between. CDR3 in DNA: TGTGCCAGCAGCGTAGCTATACAAGAGACCCAGTACTTC. Its protein product is CASSVAIQETQYF.

This sequence joins TRBV19 and TRBJ1-3; D possibly corresponds to TRBD1 (5 bases). Trimming took 9 bases from V and 4 from J, leaving 13 bases between them. The CDR3 runs 13 residues. Germline V gives CDR1 LNHDA, CDR2 SQIVND (reference sequence). CDR3 amino acids: CASSGQRGNTIYF. Here the CDR3 DNA reads TGTGCCAGCTCGGGGCAGCGGGGAAACACCATATATTTT.

This clonotype was counted once. The chain recombines TRBV7-9 with TRBJ1-4, with D perhaps TRBD1 (5 bases). The germline V gene encodes CDR1 SEHNR and CDR2 FQNEAQ (reference sequence). The CDR3 is 13 residues long. The DNA for the CDR3 is TGTTCGTGGGGCGGCGCAACTAATGAAAAACTGTTTTTT. Its protein product is CSWGGATNEKLFF.

V usage is TRBV29-1 and J usage is TRBJ2-7; D is perhaps TRBD1 (5 bases). Looked up from germline, CDR1 is SQVTM and CDR2 is ANQGSEA. Trimming cost V 4 bases and J 4 bases, with 14 bases left between them. There are 13 residues in the CDR3. CDR3 nucleotide sequence: TGCAGCGTTGCTCGTGGGGCCGTTTACGAGCAGTACTTC. Translating gives CSVARGAVYEQYF.

This clonotype occurred many times. J is TRBJ1-6 and V is TRBV7-9, with D uncertain. The CDR3 is 12 amino acids. V lost 2 bases to trimming and J lost 6 bases, with 2 bases between them. Germline V CDR1 and CDR2: SEHNR, FQNEAQ (reference sequence). The CDR3 coding sequence is TGTGCCAGCAGCTTAAGTAATTCACCCCTCCACTTT. Encoded protein: CASSLSNSPLHF.

This clonotype is termed medium-sized. This chain joins TRBV20-1 and TRBJ2-2; tentatively, D is TRBD2 (6 bases). Trimming took 3 bases from V and 6 from J, leaving 11 bases between them. Germline-derived CDR1 and CDR2 are DFQATT and SNEGSKA (reference sequence). The CDR3 covers 13 residues. For the CDR3, the DNA is TGCAGTGCTAGCGTCAGGGAGGCCGGGGAGCTGTTTTTT. It yields the protein CSASVREAGELFF.

The rearrangement uses TRBV9 and TRBJ2-3; D remains unclear. The CDR3 spans 12 residues. V lost 1 base and J lost 6, with 6 bases in between. Germline lookup yields CDR1 SGDLS and CDR2 YYNGEE. As DNA, the CDR3 is TGTGCCAGCAGCGTATCCGGGGATACGCAGTATTTT. As protein: CASSVSGDTQYF.

The V call is TRBV29-1, the J call TRBJ2-7; 9 nucleotides agree with TRBD2. Germline V CDR1 and CDR2: SQVTM, ANQGSEA. This CDR3 has 13 residues. Losses at the gene ends were 8 bases for V and 3 bases for J; bases not matched to a gene: 8. For the CDR3, the DNA is TGCAGCAGTGCGACTAGCGGCGGCTACGAGCAGTACTTC. Protein product: CSSATSGGYEQYF.

The chain joins TRBV7-6 to TRBJ1-1, with D unresolved. V was pared by 1 base and J by 3 bases, with 6 bases between. This CDR3 comprises 13 residues. CDR1 and CDR2 from the germline V gene are SGHVS and FNYEAQ. CDR3 region: CASSLGLDTEAFF. CDR3 in DNA: TGTGCCAGCAGCTTAGGGCTTGACACTGAAGCTTTCTTT.

The J gene is TRBJ2-3, the V gene TRBV2; D remains unclear. This CDR3 comprises 13 residues. Between the trimmed V and J ends, which lost 6 bases and 3 bases, there was a span of 10 bases. Germline CDR1 SNHLY, CDR2 FYNNEI. DNA for the CDR3: TGTGCCAGCAGGCAACAAACGACAGATACGCAGTATTTT. Its protein product is CASRQQTTDTQYF.

The rearrangement links TRBV9 to TRBJ1-5; 7 nucleotides agree with TRBD1. The V gene end was trimmed by 3 bases and the J gene end by 4 bases; junction bases not matched to a gene: 10. This CDR3 is 16 amino acids long. CDR1 is SGDLS, CDR2 YYNGEE, per germline. The CDR3 protein is CASSAGGGGVNQPQHF. Here the CDR3 DNA reads TGTGCCAGCAGCGCAGGGGGAGGAGGGGTGAATCAGCCCCAGCATTTT.

The V call is TRBV12-3 or TRBV12-4, the J call TRBJ1-6; the D gene is possibly TRBD1 (6 bases). CDR3 size: 16 residues. The V gene lost 0 bases and the J gene lost 3 bases, with 9 bases spanning the gap. CDR3 protein: CASSLATGSYNSPLHF. In nucleotides, the CDR3 is TGTGCCAGCAGTTTAGCGACAGGTAGCTATAATTCACCCCTCCACTTT.

This chain joins TRBV5-1 and TRBJ1-5; D gene uncertain. V gave up 4 bases and J gave up 1 base, with 6 bases separating them. CDR1 and CDR2 from the germline V gene are SGHRS and YFSETQ. The CDR3 runs to 13 residues. CDR3 nucleotide sequence: TGCGCCAGCAGCCAAGGGAGCAATCAGCCCCAGCATTTT. Protein sequence: CASSQGSNQPQHF.

This clonotype was seen at least ten times. The genes are TRBV3-1 and TRBJ2-7; 8 nucleotides match TRBD1. Losses at the gene ends were 1 base for V and 5 bases for J; bases not matched to a gene: 1. Germline-derived CDR1 and CDR2 are LGHDT and YNNKEL (reference sequence). The CDR3 spans 13 residues. The CDR3 region has the DNA TGTGCCAGCAGCCAAGTGGACAGGGACGAGCAGTACTTC. This codes for CASSQVDRDEQYF.

Regarding this clonotype: Its ends do not fully match the called genes, so a read error is possible. This rearrangement joins TRBV25-1 to TRBJ2-7; 9 positions match TRBD1. Germline V gene sequence: CDR1 MGHDK, CDR2 SYGVNS. The CDR3 is 15 residues long. The CDR3 DNA is TGTGCCACCAGTGACCCCGGGACAGGGTCCTACGAGCAGTACTTC. Residues: CATSDPGTGSYEQYF.

The chain links TRBV2 to TRBJ2-7, with TRBD1 identical over 8 bases. Losses at the gene ends were 8 bases for V and 2 bases for J; bases not matched to a gene: 17. Germline V lookup: CDR1 SNHLY, CDR2 FYNNEI. The length of the CDR3 is 17 residues. The DNA of the CDR3 is TGTGCCAGCGTTGTTGGTTTCGACAGGGGCGAAACCTACGAGCAGTACTTC. This codes for CASVVGFDRGETYEQYF. The full variable domain, its missing parts supplied by reference TRBV2 and TRBJ2-7, is EPEVTQTPSHQVTQMGQEVILRCVPISNHLYFYWYRQILGQKVEFLVSFYNNEISEKSEIFDDQFSVERPDGSNFTLKIRSTKLEDSAMYFCASVVGFDRGETYEQYFGPGTRLTVT.

The genes are TRBV15 and TRBJ2-2, with 7 bases fitting TRBD2. From germline, CDR1 is LNHNV and CDR2 YYDKDF (reference sequence). The V gene end was trimmed by 0 bases and the J gene end by 4 bases; junction bases not matched to a gene: 2. The CDR3 is made up of 15 amino acids. The CDR3, as DNA: TGTGCCACCAGCAGAGAGGGGAGGGGCACCGGGGAGCTGTTTTTT. Protein: CATSREGRGTGELFF. Full variable domain (missing parts from reference TRBV15 and TRBJ2-2): DAMVIQNPRYQVTQFGKPVTLSCSQTLNHNVMYWYQQKSSQAPKLLFHYYDKDFNNEADTPDNFQSRRPNTSFCFLDIRSPGLGDTAMYLCATSREGRGTGELFFGEGSRLTVL.

For this clonotype: One junction end disagrees with the germline gene, perhaps due to a read error. The rearrangement joins TRBV15 to TRBJ2-7; D is ambiguous. Germline CDR1 LNHNV, CDR2 YYDKDF (reference sequence). This CDR3 is built from 14 residues. As DNA, the CDR3 is TGTGCCACCAGGAGAGCCTCATTCGTCTACGAGCAGTACTTC. The encoded protein is CATRRASFVYEQYF.

This sequence joins TRBV10-3 and TRBJ1-1; 9 bases fit TRBD1. V lost 6 bases, J lost 3 bases, and 2 bases stayed unmatched. The CDR3 contains 13 residues. Germline V gives CDR1 ENHRY, CDR2 SYGVKD. The CDR3 is CAIRTGGDTEAFF. The DNA of the CDR3 is TGTGCCATCAGGACAGGGGGAGACACTGAAGCTTTCTTT.

This sequence joins TRBV10-3 and TRBJ2-3, with TRBD1 matching 11 bases. V shed 7 bases and J 5 bases; nucleotides not matched to a gene: 5. Germline V gene sequence: CDR1 ENHRY, CDR2 SYGVKD. This CDR3 has 14 amino acids. The CDR3 spells CAIKGGQGGDTQYF. CDR3 nucleotide sequence: TGTGCCATCAAAGGGGGACAGGGGGGAGATACGCAGTATTTT.

This clonotype has at least ten counts. J is TRBJ2-7 and V is TRBV30; 8 positions match TRBD2. Trimming at V came to 5 bases and at J to 6 bases, leaving 9 bases not matched to a gene. CDR1 and CDR2 (germline): GTSNPN, SVGIG (reference sequence). The CDR3 totals 13 residues. CDR3: CAWGGAGAGEQYF. The CDR3 nucleotides are TGTGCCTGGGGGGGAGCGGGAGCGGGCGAGCAGTACTTC.